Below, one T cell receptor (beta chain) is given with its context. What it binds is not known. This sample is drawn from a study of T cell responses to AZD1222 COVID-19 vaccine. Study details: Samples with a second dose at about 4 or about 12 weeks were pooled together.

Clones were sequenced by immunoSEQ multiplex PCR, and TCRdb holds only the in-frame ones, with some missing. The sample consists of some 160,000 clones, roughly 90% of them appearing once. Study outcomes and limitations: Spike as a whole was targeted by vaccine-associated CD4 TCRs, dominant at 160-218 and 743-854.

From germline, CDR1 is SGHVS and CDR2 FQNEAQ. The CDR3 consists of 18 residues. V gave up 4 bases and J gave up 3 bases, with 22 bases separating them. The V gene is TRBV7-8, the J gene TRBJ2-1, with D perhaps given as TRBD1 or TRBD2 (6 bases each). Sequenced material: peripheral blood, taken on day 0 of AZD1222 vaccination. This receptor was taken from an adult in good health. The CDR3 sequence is CASSSDVYRGTVYNEQFF. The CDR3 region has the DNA TGTGCCAGCAGCTCAGACGTTTATAGGGGGACTGTCTACAATGAGCAGTTCTTC.